The 10 T cell receptor beta chains reported below all come from one sample, sequenced in a study of a mutant IDH1 vaccine in newly diagnosed glioma. Their cognate antigens are unknown. TCRdb keeps only in-frame clones here, not all; method: immunoSEQ multiplex PCR. The profile shows under 45,000 clones, approximately 80% of them singletons. Documented time point: week 5, during vaccination. Every vaccination contained 300 ug of the mutant IDH1 20-mer peptide and was paired with topical imiquimod. The input for sequencing was PBMCs, taken from a glioma patient whose treatment included an IDH1 peptide vaccine. Receptors were obtained from a man between 45 and 60 years old with glioma.

This chain's CDR3 is CASSMFSRGANEKLFF. CDR3 coding DNA: TGTGCCAGTAGTATGTTCTCCAGGGGAGCTAATGAAAAACTGTTTTTT. The V and J genes are TRBV19 and TRBJ1-4, with TRBD1 as a possible D gene (6 bases). Trimming removed 3 bases from V and 3 bases from J, with 14 bases in between. This CDR3 region has 16 residues. Germline assignment: CDR1 LNHDA and CDR2 SQIVND (reference sequence).

This chain joins TRBV27 and TRBJ2-5; 11 positions agree with TRBD2. CDR3 size: 14 residues. The junction had 5 bases not matched to a gene; V was cut back by 7 bases and J by 4 bases. Germline V gene sequence: CDR1 MNHEY, CDR2 SMNVEV (reference sequence). As DNA, the CDR3 is TGTGCCAGCAAACCCGGGACTAGCGGAGAGACCCAGTACTTC. This sequence encodes CASKPGTSGETQYF.

The CDR3 bases are TGTGCCAGCAGTACCGGGACGGGAGTCTATGGCTACACCTTC. Translating it yields CASSTGTGVYGYTF. The chain recombines TRBV27 with TRBJ1-2; tentatively, D is TRBD1 (5 bases). This CDR3 has 14 amino acids. From germline, CDR1 is MNHEY and CDR2 SMNVEV (reference sequence). The V end was cut by 5 bases, the J end by 4 bases, with 14 bases between.

The V and J genes are TRBV4-1 and TRBJ1-5, with D hard to call. CDR3 size: 13 residues. The germline CDR1 and CDR2 sequences are MGHRA and YSYEKL. V lost 0 bases to trimming and J lost 4 bases, with 4 bases between them. CDR3 nucleotides: TGCGCCAGCAGCCAAGATGGTAATCAGCCCCAGCATTTT. It specifies CASSQDGNQPQHF.

This chain joins TRBV6-6 and TRBJ2-7; D might be TRBD2 (5 bases). The CDR3 extends over 13 amino acids. Germline V gives CDR1 MNHNY, CDR2 SVGAGI (reference sequence). The V end lost 6 bases, the J end lost 7 bases, and 16 bases lay between the germline ends. In DNA, the CDR3 is TGTGCCAGCAGCAAAAAACTCCCGGGGGAGCAGTACTTC. As protein: CASSKKLPGEQYF.

The V gene is TRBV7-2, the J gene TRBJ2-3; TRBD2 agrees at 11 bases. The CDR3 is 15 amino acids. CDR1 is SGHTA, CDR2 FQGNSA, per germline. The V segment lost 10 bases and the J segment 1 base; nucleotides outside the gene matches: 7. The CDR3 sequence is CATETSGVGTDTQYF. CDR3 nucleotide sequence: TGTGCCACCGAGACTAGCGGGGTTGGCACAGATACGCAGTATTTT.

CDR3: CASSLAGGWNTGELFF. The CDR3 nucleotides are TGTGCCAGCAGTTTAGCGGGAGGTTGGAACACCGGGGAGCTGTTTTTT. The V gene is TRBV6-5, the J gene TRBJ2-2, with 10 bases fitting TRBD2. The J segment lost 1 base and the V segment lost 4 bases, leaving 3 bases of the junction unmatched. The germline V gene has CDR1 MNHEY and CDR2 SVGAGI. CDR3 length: 16 residues.

The V and J genes are TRBV2 and TRBJ2-5, with D unclear. CDR3 length: 13 residues. With 6 bases removed from V and 5 bases from J, the gap between germline ends came to 13 bases. Germline V gene lookup returns CDR1 SNHLY and CDR2 FYNNEI. This CDR3 reads CASRTIQRETQYF. For the CDR3, the DNA is TGTGCCAGCAGAACTATCCAGAGGGAGACCCAGTACTTC.

This clone was seen only a few times. The V gene is TRBV7-9, the J gene TRBJ1-1; no firm D call. Germline CDR1 and CDR2: SEHNR and FQNEAQ (reference sequence). This CDR3 has 12 amino acids. V was shortened by 1 base and J by 1 base, with 1 base between the two germline ends. The CDR3 loop is CASSLENTEAFF. CDR3 in DNA: TGTGCCAGCAGCTTAGAGAACACTGAAGCTTTCTTT.

V is TRBV19 and J is TRBJ2-3; maybe TRBD1 (6 bases). Germline V lookup: CDR1 LNHDA, CDR2 SQIVND (reference sequence). Trimming stripped 6 bases from V and 6 bases from J, with 13 bases between. The CDR3 contains 13 residues. The CDR3 sequence: CASSSMQGDTQYF. The CDR3 nucleotides are TGTGCCAGTAGCTCAATGCAGGGGGATACGCAGTATTTT.